These T cell receptor beta chains were read from a single sample in a study of CD8 T cells in Susac syndrome. TCRdb re-called the immunoSEQ multiplex PCR reads with MiXCR, one entry per CDR3 protein. This table holds around 45,000 distinct CDR3 sequences, approximately 93% found once. The sequenced sample consisted of CD8+ T cells from PBMCs. The receptors originated from a human donor in good health. The conserved cysteine and the conserved F or W are not part of the CDR3 here. D genes are given only for firm matches. Size is omitted from some rows. Given values are once, few, many or a class for expanded clones.

>-|-|TRBV7-9|TRBJ2-7
ASSRIIGVSYEQY
>-|-|TRBV27|TRBJ2-4
ASSLGSEAKNIQY
>-|-|TRBV12-3/TRBV12-4|TRBJ1-1
ASSLDWTEAF
>-|-|TRBV5-6|TRBJ1-1
ASSLAPGPNTEAF
>-|-|TRBV5-1|TRBJ1-1
ASSLEPNTEAF
>-|TRBD2|TRBV12-3/TRBV12-4|TRBJ2-1
ASSLSPSGYDNEQF
>-|-|TRBV29-1|TRBJ2-2
SVDEPGVAGELF
>-|TRBD2|TRBV20-1|TRBJ2-1
SALVLAGDHEQF
>once|-|TRBV29-1|TRBJ2-7
SVETWGKSYEQY
>-|TRBD2|TRBV27|TRBJ2-1
ASTPSGFNEQF
>-|TRBD1|TRBV5-1|TRBJ2-7
ASRTGISYEQY
>-|-|TRBV20-1|TRBJ2-7
SARGFEGYEQY
>-|-|TRBV3-1|TRBJ1-2
ASSLEGLGPGYGYT
>few|-|TRBV18|TRBJ2-1
ASSPGNEQF
>-|-|TRBV5-1|TRBJ2-2
ASSLPEAGELF
>-|-|TRBV20-1|TRBJ2-5
SARLRQETQY
>-|-|TRBV27|TRBJ1-1
ASSSHSVNTEAF